The sequence of this T cell receptor beta chain was determined in a study of CD4+ T cells in melanoma. The CDR3 length is 17 residues. In germline, CDR1 is WNHNN, CDR2 SYGVQD (reference sequence). Losses at the gene ends were 0 bases for V and 11 bases for J; bases not matched to a gene: 12. General study findings and limits: Neoantigen-specific CD4+ T cells in melanoma reportedly had diverse differentiation states.

Sequencing was performed with immunoSEQ multiplex PCR; in TCRdb, only in-frame clones are kept and a portion is missing. The table includes roughly 120,000 clones, about 90% detected once. With regard to this clone: Its antigen remains unidentified.

Sequenced input: peripheral blood. This clonotype was sampled from a human donor with melanoma. This rearrangement joins TRBV10-1 to TRBJ1-6; 8 bases align to TRBD1. The CDR3 sequence: CASSESARTGNSPPLHF. The CDR3 DNA sequence: TGCGCCAGCAGTGAGTCGGCAAGGACAGGGAATTCGCCACCCCTCCACTTT.